This TCR beta chain was recorded in a study of PD-1 blockade in classical Hodgkin lymphoma. A note on this clone: The target antigen is unknown.

TCRdb's copy holds only in-frame clones and misses some; the assay was immunoSEQ multiplex PCR. The sample records roughly 100,000 clones, roughly 89% being singletons. Findings and limits, study-wide: Nothing has yet pinned down what causes the repertoire differences, possibly disease activity or prior therapy. Patients starting nivolumab under 1 year after ASCT were excluded. For complete responders, baseline diversity was comparable to that of newly diagnosed patients. Researchers reported that CD4+ TCR diversity, though not CD8+, rose significantly by C4D1.

Germline loops: CDR1 MNHNS, CDR2 SASEGT. V was clipped by 5 bases and J by 0 bases, with 12 bases between them. There are 15 residues in the CDR3. Regarding time point: cycle 4 day 1 (C4D1), after more than five weeks of nivolumab. Each patient experienced a relapse that followed autologous stem cell transplantation, and brentuximab vedotin exposure varied. J is TRBJ2-3 and V is TRBV6-1; TRBD1 or TRBD2 may be the D gene (5 bases each). The receptor was isolated from a human donor with classical Hodgkin lymphoma. Sequencing used peripheral blood mononuclear cells (PBMCs), obtained before the fourth cycle of nivolumab. The CDR3 region is CASSIYRTSTDTQYF. In DNA form, the CDR3 reads TGTGCCAGCAGTATATACAGGACTAGCACAGATACGCAGTATTTT.